This entry lists 5 T cell receptor beta chains sequenced from one sample in a study of graft-versus-host responses after intestinal transplantation. Assay: immunoSEQ multiplex PCR; the TCRdb copy retains only in-frame clones and omits some. The top ten hold over 0.7% of the sample, which has 25,000 to 35,000 clones, roughly 93% seen once. The input for sequencing was PBMCs, taken about ten weeks after intestinal transplant. The receptors come from a human patient who received an intestinal transplant, so some T cells may come from the graft donor.

This chain joins TRBV5-4 and TRBJ2-7; a weak D match, TRBD1 (6 bases). Trimming shortened V by 5 bases and J by 7 bases, and 22 bases separated the two germline ends. The CDR3 spans 15 residues. Germline CDR1 and CDR2: SGHNT and YYREEE (reference sequence). CDR3 nucleotides: TGTGCCAGCAGTGACCGGGACAAGGTCGTATTGGAGCAGTACTTC. Its protein product is CASSDRDKVVLEQYF.

This chain links TRBV7-9 with TRBJ2-7; D not resolved. The CDR3 contains 14 residues. Germline V gene lookup returns CDR1 SEHNR and CDR2 FQNEAQ (reference sequence). Trimming left V 3 bases short and J 2 bases short, with 11 bases between. CDR3 sequence reads: CASSLLDRPYEQYF. The DNA for the CDR3 is TGTGCCAGCAGCTTGCTAGATAGGCCCTACGAGCAGTACTTC.

This sequence joins TRBV6-6 and TRBJ2-3; possibly TRBD2 for D (6 bases). CDR3 length equals 16 residues. Trimming took 1 base from V and 0 from J, leaving 11 bases between them. Germline CDR1 MNHNY, CDR2 SVGAGI (reference sequence). The CDR3 nucleotides read TGTGCCAGCAGTTACTTTCCCGGGGGAAGCACAGATACGCAGTATTTT. Amino acids: CASSYFPGGSTDTQYF.

This chain links TRBV4-3 with TRBJ1-1, with TRBD1 matching 7 bases. The germline CDR1 and CDR2 sequences are LGHNA and YSLEER. J gave up 5 bases and V 1 base, and 1 base lay outside the gene matches. There are 13 residues in the CDR3. Written as DNA, the CDR3 is TGCGCCAGCAGCCAAGGACAGGGTACTGAAGCTTTCTTT. Protein: CASSQGQGTEAFF.

This sequence joins TRBV13 and TRBJ2-5, with D possibly matching TRBD2 (5 bases). The length of the CDR3 is 14 residues. V was clipped by 3 bases and J by 8 bases, with 16 bases between them. CDR1 is PRHDT, CDR2 FYEKMQ, per germline (reference sequence). The CDR3 nucleotides read TGTGCCAGCAGCTTCTGGGAGCCCCCCCGTACCCAGTACTTC. This encodes CASSFWEPPRTQYF.